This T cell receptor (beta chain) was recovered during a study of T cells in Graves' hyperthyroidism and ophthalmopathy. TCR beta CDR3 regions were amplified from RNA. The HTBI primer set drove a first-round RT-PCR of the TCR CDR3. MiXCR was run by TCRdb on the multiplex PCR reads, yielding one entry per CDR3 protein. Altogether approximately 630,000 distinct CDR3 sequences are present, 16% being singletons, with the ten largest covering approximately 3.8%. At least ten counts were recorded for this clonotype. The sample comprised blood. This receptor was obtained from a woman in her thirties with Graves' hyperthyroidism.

CDR3 residues: CASSPSGETDTQYF. CDR3 coding DNA: TGTGCCAGCTCCCCCTCGGGAGAGACAGATACGCAGTATTTT. This chain connects TRBV18 to TRBJ2-3, with D possibly TRBD2 on 6 matching bases. There are 14 residues in the CDR3. Trimming pared 6 bases from V and 3 bases from J, leaving 13 bases between. Germline V gives CDR1 KGHSH, CDR2 LQKENI. Looking up the rest from reference TRBV18 and TRBJ2-3 gives the full variable domain: NAGVMQNPRHLVRRRGQEARLRCSPMKGHSHVYWYRQLPEEGLKFMVYLQKENIIDESGMPKERFSAEFPKEGPSILRIQQVVRGDSAAYFCASSPSGETDTQYFGPGTRLTVL.